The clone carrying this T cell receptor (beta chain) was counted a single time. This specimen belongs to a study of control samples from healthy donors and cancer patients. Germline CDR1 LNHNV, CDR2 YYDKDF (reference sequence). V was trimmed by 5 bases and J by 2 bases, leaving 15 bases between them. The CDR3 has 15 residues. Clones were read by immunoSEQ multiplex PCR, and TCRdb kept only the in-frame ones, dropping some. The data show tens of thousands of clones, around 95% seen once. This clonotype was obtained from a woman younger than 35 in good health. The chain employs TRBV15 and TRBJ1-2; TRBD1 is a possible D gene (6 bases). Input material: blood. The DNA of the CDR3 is TGTGCCACCAGCCGGGAGACAGGAAAAAACTATGGCTACACCTTC. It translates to CATSRETGKNYGYTF.